Listed below are T cell receptor beta chains from one sample, sequenced in a study of technical replicates of blood from a few donors. Some clones are missing from TCRdb's copy, which holds only in-frame ones; the method was immunoSEQ multiplex PCR. Of roughly 93,000 clones listed, roughly 96% are singletons. Material for sequencing was T cells isolated from PBMCs. These receptors were obtained from a human donor in good health. Each CDR3 is given with its conserved first and last residue. The D gene is left open where the match is weak. The size field is filled for only some rows; it gives once, few, many or a size class.

clone_size d_call j_call v_call cdr3_aa cdr3_nt
NA NA TRBJ1-1 TRBV18 CASSPPGSDRGREAFF TGTGCCAGCTCACCACCTGGATCGGACAGAGGCCGAGAAGCTTTCTTT
NA NA TRBJ2-5 TRBV27 CASSLFFRGADWYF TGTGCCAGCAGCCTATTTTTTCGGGGGGCGGATTGGTACTTC
NA NA TRBJ1-2 TRBV30 CAWRGAYGYTF TGTGCCTGGAGGGGGGCCTATGGCTACACCTTC
NA TRBD1 TRBJ2-1 TRBV5-6 CASSLGPTGNSYNEQFF TGTGCCAGCAGCTTGGGACCGACAGGGAACTCCTACAATGAGCAGTTCTTC
once TRBD2 TRBJ2-5 TRBV6-5 CASSYRLATDQETQYF TGTGCCAGCAGTTACCGACTAGCGACGGACCAAGAGACCCAGTACTTC
NA TRBD1 TRBJ2-7 TRBV6-5 CASSYAGTGVYEQYF TGTGCCAGCAGTTACGCCGGGACAGGTGTTTACGAGCAGTACTTC
NA TRBD2 TRBJ2-1 TRBV18 CASSPPGLVGDEQFF TGTGCCAGCTCACCACCGGGACTAGTCGGGGATGAGCAGTTCTTC
NA TRBD1 TRBJ1-5 TRBV19 CASSGRQGRERNQPQHF TGTGCCAGTAGTGGCAGACAGGGTCGGGAGAGGAATCAGCCCCAGCATTTT
NA NA TRBJ1-5 TRBV30 CAWSVGQGPFHQPQHF TGTGCCTGGAGTGTAGGGCAGGGGCCTTTCCATCAGCCCCAGCATTTT
NA NA TRBJ2-2 TRBV6-1 CASSEIAPATGELFF TGTGCCAGCAGTGAGATAGCCCCCGCTACCGGGGAGCTGTTTTTT
NA TRBD2 TRBJ2-5 TRBV5-1 CASSPGLAEETQYF TGCGCCAGCAGCCCGGGACTAGCCGAAGAGACCCAGTACTTC
NA NA TRBJ1-3 TRBV5-1 CASSLAGYGNTIYF TGCGCCAGCAGCTTGGCAGGGTACGGAAACACCATATATTTT
NA NA TRBJ1-6 TRBV18 CASSPPGRDNSPLHF TGTGCCAGCTCACCCCCGGGCAGGGATAATTCACCCCTCCACTTT
NA NA TRBJ2-7 TRBV18 CASSRSPVEVYEQYF TGTGCCAGCTCACGATCCCCCGTCGAGGTCTACGAGCAGTACTTC
NA TRBD1 TRBJ2-7 TRBV6-1 CASRVTGGKDEQYF TGTGCCAGCAGGGTGACAGGGGGTAAAGACGAGCAGTACTTC
NA TRBD1 TRBJ1-5 TRBV19 CASRDRAYSNQPQHF TGTGCCAGTAGGGACAGGGCTTATAGCAATCAGCCCCAGCATTTT
NA TRBD2 TRBJ2-5 TRBV13 CASSALGLAGVKSETQYF TGTGCCAGCAGCGCTCTCGGACTAGCGGGGGTTAAATCAGAGACCCAGTACTTC
NA NA TRBJ1-5 TRBV2 CASNVQGPQHF TGTGCCAGCAACGTACAGGGCCCCCAGCATTTT
NA NA TRBJ2-2 TRBV10-1 CASKGDTGELFF TGCGCCAGCAAGGGAGACACCGGGGAGCTGTTTTTT
NA NA TRBJ1-2 TRBV7-2 CASSLGTAQYGYTF TGTGCCAGCAGCTTAGGGACAGCTCAATATGGCTACACCTTC
NA NA TRBJ2-2 TRBV5-1 CASSPGLNTGELFF TGCGCCAGCAGCCCCGGACTGAACACCGGGGAGCTGTTTTTT
NA NA TRBJ1-1 TRBV29-1 CSVEEHRRNTEAFF TGCAGCGTTGAAGAACACAGGCGGAACACTGAAGCTTTCTTT
NA NA TRBJ2-1 TRBV29-1 CSVGTYYNNEQFF TGCAGCGTTGGGACATACTATAACAATGAGCAGTTCTTC
NA TRBD1 TRBJ1-4 TRBV7-9 CASSNDRAAEKLFF TGTGCCAGCAGTAACGACAGGGCCGCTGAAAAACTGTTTTTT
NA TRBD1 TRBJ1-1 TRBV5-1 CASSSQTGGNTEAFF TGCGCCAGCAGCTCCCAGACAGGGGGGAACACTGAAGCTTTCTTT
NA TRBD1 TRBJ2-3 TRBV5-1 CASTDRADTQYF TGCGCCAGCACAGACAGGGCAGATACGCAGTATTTT
NA TRBD1 TRBJ1-4 TRBV10-3 CAIRRTGGREEKLFF TGTGCCATCAGGAGAACAGGGGGCCGGGAAGAAAAACTGTTTTTT
NA NA TRBJ2-7 TRBV7-6 CASSLGGGVYEQYF TGTGCCAGCAGCTTAGGTGGAGGGGTCTACGAGCAGTACTTC
NA NA TRBJ2-1 TRBV19 CASPTPILSTFSYNEQFF TGTGCCAGTCCAACTCCCATCCTAAGTACGTTCTCCTACAATGAGCAGTTCTTC
NA TRBD1 TRBJ1-1 TRBV19 CASSKDRGLLNTEAFF TGTGCCAGTAGTAAAGACAGGGGCCTCTTGAACACTGAAGCTTTCTTT
NA NA TRBJ2-4 TRBV13 CASSSSIGGPDPTLAKNIQYF TGTGCCAGCAGCTCATCCATTGGGGGCCCGGACCCGACCCTAGCCAAAAACATTCAGTACTTC
NA TRBD1 TRBJ1-1 TRBV5-1 CASSRGDRVNTEAFF TGCGCCAGCAGCAGGGGCGACAGGGTCAACACTGAAGCTTTCTTT
NA NA TRBJ1-2 TRBV19 CASMSRDAGYGYTF TGTGCCAGTATGAGTCGGGATGCGGGGTATGGCTACACCTTC
NA TRBD2 TRBJ2-7 TRBV14 CASSQVAGATYEQYF TGTGCCAGCAGCCAAGTTGCGGGAGCTACCTACGAGCAGTACTTC
once NA TRBJ2-7 TRBV5-1 CASSLGGQGGYEQYF TGCGCCAGCAGCTTGGGAGGTCAGGGAGGCTACGAGCAGTACTTC
NA NA TRBJ2-7 TRBV6-5 CASRGTGAYEQYF TGTGCCAGCAGGGGGACGGGAGCCTACGAGCAGTACTTC
NA NA TRBJ2-5 TRBV5-1 CASSLGQGMEETQYF TGCGCCAGCAGCTTGGGGCAGGGTATGGAAGAGACCCAGTACTTC
once TRBD2 TRBJ2-7 TRBV9 CASSVVAGGYEQYF TGTGCCAGCAGCGTAGTTGCGGGAGGCTACGAGCAGTACTTC
NA TRBD1 TRBJ1-5 TRBV25-1 CASSTGGNQPQHF TGTGCCAGCAGTACAGGGGGCAATCAGCCCCAGCATTTT
NA TRBD2 TRBJ2-3 TRBV5-1 CASRGTSGKTQYF TGCGCCAGCAGAGGGACTAGCGGGAAGACGCAGTATTTT
NA NA TRBJ2-2 TRBV27 CASSPLGSGPGELFF TGTGCCAGCAGTCCTCTAGGAAGTGGTCCCGGGGAGCTGTTTTTT
NA TRBD1 TRBJ1-1 TRBV19 CASKDRGSTEAFF TGTGCCAGTAAGGACAGGGGGAGCACTGAAGCTTTCTTT
NA TRBD1 TRBJ1-5 TRBV4-1 CASSQDRGRNQPQHF TGCGCCAGCAGCCAAGACAGGGGGCGAAATCAGCCCCAGCATTTT
NA TRBD1 TRBJ1-6 TRBV10-3 CAISHRVGTGAYNSPLHF TGTGCCATCAGTCATAGGGTTGGGACAGGAGCCTATAATTCACCCCTCCACTTT
NA TRBD1 TRBJ1-1 TRBV4-1 CASSQTGGGTEAFF TGCGCCAGCAGCCAGACAGGGGGCGGCACTGAAGCTTTCTTT
once NA TRBJ2-3 TRBV6-5 CASSPTRWDTQYF TGTGCCAGCAGTCCCACCAGATGGGATACGCAGTATTTT
NA NA TRBJ1-1 TRBV5-1 CASSFDSSNTEAFF TGCGCCAGCAGTTTTGACAGTTCAAACACTGAAGCTTTCTTT
once NA TRBJ2-1 TRBV29-1 CSVGDSEQFF TGCAGCGTCGGGGACTCCGAGCAGTTCTTC
once NA TRBJ2-7 TRBV6-1 CASSEIPRGSYEQYF TGTGCCAGCAGTGAAATCCCCCGGGGCTCCTACGAGCAGTACTTC
NA NA TRBJ2-3 TRBV6-6 CASSYSGQHTDTQYF TGTGCCAGCAGTTACTCGGGGCAGCACACAGATACGCAGTATTTT
NA TRBD1 TRBJ1-3 TRBV10-3 CATGGQGGNTIYF TGTGCCACAGGCGGACAGGGGGGAAACACCATATATTTT
NA TRBD1 TRBJ1-2 TRBV28 CASSEDRAYGYTF TGTGCCAGCAGCGAGGACAGGGCGTATGGCTACACCTTC
NA NA TRBJ1-1 TRBV10-1 CASSPRVDTEAFF TGCGCCAGCAGCCCCCGGGTGGACACTGAAGCTTTCTTT
NA TRBD2 TRBJ2-1 TRBV4-1 CASSRTSSYNEQFF TGCGCCAGCAGCAGGACTAGTTCTTACAATGAGCAGTTCTTC